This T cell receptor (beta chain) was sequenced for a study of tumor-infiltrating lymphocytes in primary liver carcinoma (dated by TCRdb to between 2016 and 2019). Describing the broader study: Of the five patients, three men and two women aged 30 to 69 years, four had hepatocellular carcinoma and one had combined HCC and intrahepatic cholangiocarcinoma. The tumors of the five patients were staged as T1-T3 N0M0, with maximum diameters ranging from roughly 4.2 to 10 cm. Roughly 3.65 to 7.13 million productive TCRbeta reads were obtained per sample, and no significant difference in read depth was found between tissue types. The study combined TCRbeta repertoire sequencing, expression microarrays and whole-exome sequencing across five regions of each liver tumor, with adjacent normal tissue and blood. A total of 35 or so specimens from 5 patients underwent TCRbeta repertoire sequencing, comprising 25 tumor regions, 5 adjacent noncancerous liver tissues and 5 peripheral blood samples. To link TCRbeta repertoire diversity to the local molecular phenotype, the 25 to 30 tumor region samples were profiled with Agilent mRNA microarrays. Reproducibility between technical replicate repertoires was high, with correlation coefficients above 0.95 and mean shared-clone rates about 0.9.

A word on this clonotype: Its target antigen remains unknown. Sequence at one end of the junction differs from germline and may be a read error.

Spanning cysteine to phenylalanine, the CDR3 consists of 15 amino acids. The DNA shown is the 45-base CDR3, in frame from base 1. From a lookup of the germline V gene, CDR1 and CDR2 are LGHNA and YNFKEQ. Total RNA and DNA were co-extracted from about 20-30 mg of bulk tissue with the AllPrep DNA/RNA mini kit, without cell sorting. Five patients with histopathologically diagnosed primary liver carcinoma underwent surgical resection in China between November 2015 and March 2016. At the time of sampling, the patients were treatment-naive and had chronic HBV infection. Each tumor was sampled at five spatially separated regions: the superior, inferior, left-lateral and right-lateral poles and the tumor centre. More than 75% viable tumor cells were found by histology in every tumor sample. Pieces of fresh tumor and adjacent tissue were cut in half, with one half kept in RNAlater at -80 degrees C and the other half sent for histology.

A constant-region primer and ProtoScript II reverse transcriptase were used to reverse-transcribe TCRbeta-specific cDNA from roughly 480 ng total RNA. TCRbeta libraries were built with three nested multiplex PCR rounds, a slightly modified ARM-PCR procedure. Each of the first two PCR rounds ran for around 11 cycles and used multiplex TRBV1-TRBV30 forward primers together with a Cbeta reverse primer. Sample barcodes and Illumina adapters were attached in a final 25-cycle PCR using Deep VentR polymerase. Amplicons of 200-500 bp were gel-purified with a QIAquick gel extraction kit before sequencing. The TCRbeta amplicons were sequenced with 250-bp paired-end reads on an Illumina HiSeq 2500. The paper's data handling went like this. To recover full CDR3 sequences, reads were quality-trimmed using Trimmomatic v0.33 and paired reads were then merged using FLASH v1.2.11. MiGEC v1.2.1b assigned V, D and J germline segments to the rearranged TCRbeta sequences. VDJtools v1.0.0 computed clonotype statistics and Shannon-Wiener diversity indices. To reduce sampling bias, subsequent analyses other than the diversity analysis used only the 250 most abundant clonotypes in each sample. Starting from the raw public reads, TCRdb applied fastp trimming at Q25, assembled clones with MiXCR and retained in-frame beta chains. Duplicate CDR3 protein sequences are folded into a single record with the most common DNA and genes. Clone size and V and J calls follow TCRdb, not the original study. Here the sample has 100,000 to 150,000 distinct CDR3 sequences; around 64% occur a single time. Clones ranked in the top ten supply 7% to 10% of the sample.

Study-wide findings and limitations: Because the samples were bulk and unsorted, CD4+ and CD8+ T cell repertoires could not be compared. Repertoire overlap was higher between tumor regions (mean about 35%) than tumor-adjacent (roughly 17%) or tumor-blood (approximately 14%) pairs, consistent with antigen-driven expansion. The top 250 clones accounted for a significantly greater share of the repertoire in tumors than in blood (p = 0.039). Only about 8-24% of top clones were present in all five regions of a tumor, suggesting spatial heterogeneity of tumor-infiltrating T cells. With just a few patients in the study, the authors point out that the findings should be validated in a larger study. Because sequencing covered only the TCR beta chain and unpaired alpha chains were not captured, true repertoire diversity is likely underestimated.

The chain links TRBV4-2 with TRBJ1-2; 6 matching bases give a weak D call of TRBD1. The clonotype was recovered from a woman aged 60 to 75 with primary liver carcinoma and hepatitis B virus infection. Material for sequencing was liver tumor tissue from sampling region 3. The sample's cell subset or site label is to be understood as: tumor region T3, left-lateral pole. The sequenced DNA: TGTGCTAGCAGCCCAGCCTACGGGACAAAGAATGACTACACCTTC. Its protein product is CASSPAYGTKNDYTF.